The present entry profiles one TCR beta chain with its context. Antigen unknown. Germline CDR1 reads ENHRY; CDR2 reads SYGVKD. Trimming took 5 bases from V and 12 from J; bases not matched to a gene: 12. The CDR3 is 15 amino acids. Tumor tissue was taken before any definitive surgery or chemotherapy was given. This entry belongs to a study of high-grade serous ovarian cancer treatment subgroups. This table comes from immunoSEQ multiplex PCR, and its TCRdb copy is limited to in-frame clones, with some not included. The table lists some 7,000 clones, 72% of them singletons. Broader study findings: Tumors within one patient showed repertoire similarity of roughly 0.1 to 0.8. Without spatial data, bulk sequencing limits insight into HGSC tumor diversity.

The clonotype originates from a human donor with high-grade serous ovarian cancer. Sample: tumor tissue. The chain is built from TRBV10-3 and TRBJ2-1; TRBD1 aligns across 11 bases. The CDR3 sequence is CAISNTGTGGLLQFF. The CDR3 bases are TGTGCCATCAGTAATACCGGGACAGGGGGTTTGCTGCAGTTCTTC.